This T cell receptor (beta chain) was sequenced for a study of regulatory T cells in long-lasting Graves disease. About the study: By definition, persistent Graves' disease involved antithyroid drugs for over 5 years alongside positive TSH receptor antibodies.

With regard to this clonotype: Its antigen is not known.

Time point here: persistent/refractory GD, antithyroid drugs over 5 years with positive TRAb. The TCR library was made from RNA extracted from PBMCs. Roughly 9 milliliters of peripheral blood went into EDTA tubes. General study results and limits: Patients with persistent disease showed a bias toward TRBV28, TRBJ1-2 and TRBJ2-5.

Trimming cost V 1 base and J 10 bases, with 20 bases left between them. The CDR3 runs 15 residues. Germline V gene lookup returns CDR1 SGDLS and CDR2 YYNGEE. Investigators prepared the TCR beta libraries by applying iRepertoire HTBI primers and Arm-PCR of CDR3 regions. MiXCR, applied by TCRdb to the multiplex PCR reads, yields one record per CDR3 protein. The profile covers about half a million distinct CDR3 sequences, with approximately 23% appearing a single time and under 15% taken by the ten largest. V and J are TRBV9 and TRBJ1-2, with unresolved D. The sequence came from a female donor with Graves disease. The sequenced sample was peripheral blood mononuclear cells (PBMCs), obtained when the disease was refractory, from a patient treated with antithyroid drugs. The CDR3 sequence is CASSVRGREVSNYTF. CDR3 nucleotides: TGTGCCAGCAGCGTACGTGGTAGGGAGGTGTCGAACTACACCTTC.